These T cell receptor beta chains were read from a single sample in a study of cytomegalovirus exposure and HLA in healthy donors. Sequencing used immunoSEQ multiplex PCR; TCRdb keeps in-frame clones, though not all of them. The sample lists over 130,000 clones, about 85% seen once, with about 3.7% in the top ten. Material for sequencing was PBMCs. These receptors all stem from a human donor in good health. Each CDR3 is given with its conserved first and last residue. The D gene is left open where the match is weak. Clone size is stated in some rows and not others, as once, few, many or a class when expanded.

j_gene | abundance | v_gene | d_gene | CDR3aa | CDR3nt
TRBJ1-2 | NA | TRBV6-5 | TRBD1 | CASSSGQGLYGYTF | TGTGCCAGCAGTTCTGGACAGGGTTTATATGGCTACACCTTC
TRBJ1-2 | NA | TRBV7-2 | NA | CASNRQGLDYGYTF | TGTGCCAGCAACCGCCAGGGTTTAGACTATGGCTACACCTTC
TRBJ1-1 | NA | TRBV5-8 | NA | CASSLRVPYEAFF | TGTGCCAGCAGCTTGCGAGTCCCGTATGAAGCTTTCTTT
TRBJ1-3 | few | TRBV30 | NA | CAWAPGHSGNTIYF | TGTGCCTGGGCTCCAGGGCACTCTGGAAACACCATATATTTT
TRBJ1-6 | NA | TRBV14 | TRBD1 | CASSQDNRDRYNSPLHF | TGTGCCAGCAGCCAAGATAACCGGGACAGATATAATTCACCCCTCCACTTT
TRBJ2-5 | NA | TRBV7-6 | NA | CASSLERAGGETQYF | TGTGCCAGCAGCTTAGAGAGGGCAGGTGGGGAGACCCAGTACTTC
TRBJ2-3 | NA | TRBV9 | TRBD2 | CASSVAGRGRGYTDTQYF | TGTGCCAGCAGCGTAGCTGGTCGCGGGAGAGGGTACACAGATACGCAGTATTTT
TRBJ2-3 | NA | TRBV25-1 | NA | CASRPSVEFTDTQYF | TGTGCCAGCAGGCCTAGCGTTGAGTTCACAGATACGCAGTATTTT
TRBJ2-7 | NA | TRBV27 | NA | CASSLLDSTYEQYF | TGTGCCAGCAGCCTATTGGACAGCACCTACGAGCAGTACTTC
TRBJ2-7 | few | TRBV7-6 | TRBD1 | CASSPGQGRTYEQYF | TGTGCCAGCAGCCCAGGACAGGGTCGTACCTACGAGCAGTACTTC
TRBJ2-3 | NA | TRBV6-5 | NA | CASKTTSWDTQYF | TGTGCCAGCAAGACAACTAGCTGGGATACGCAGTATTTT
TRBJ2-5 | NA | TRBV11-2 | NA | CASSFSLQETQYF | TGTGCCAGCAGCTTCTCTTTACAAGAGACCCAGTACTTC
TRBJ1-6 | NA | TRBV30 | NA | CAWRGTLSSYNSPLHF | TGTGCCTGGAGGGGGACACTGAGCTCCTATAATTCACCCCTCCACTTT
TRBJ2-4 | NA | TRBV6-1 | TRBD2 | CASSEGLAGALAKNIQYF | TGTGCCAGCAGTGAGGGACTAGCGGGGGCCCTAGCCAAAAACATTCAGTACTTC
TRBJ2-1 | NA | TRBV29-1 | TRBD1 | CSVQGAVVYNEQFF | TGCAGCGTACAGGGGGCGGTCGTGTACAATGAGCAGTTCTTC
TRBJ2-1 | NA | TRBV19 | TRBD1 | CASSHPLDRGLLDEQFF | TGTGCCAGTAGCCACCCCCTGGACAGGGGATTACTTGATGAGCAGTTCTTC
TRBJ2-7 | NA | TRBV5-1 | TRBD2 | CASSPSGRVGYEQYF | TGCGCCAGCAGCCCTAGCGGGAGAGTCGGTTACGAGCAGTACTTC
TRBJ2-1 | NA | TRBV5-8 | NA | CASSFTVNEQFF | TGTGCCAGCAGCTTTACTGTGAATGAGCAGTTCTTC
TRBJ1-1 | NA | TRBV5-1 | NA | CASRVGAPNTEAFF | TGCGCCAGCAGGGTAGGGGCGCCGAACACTGAAGCTTTCTTT
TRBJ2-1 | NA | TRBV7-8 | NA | CASSLEPSDYLGDEQFF | TGTGCCAGCAGCTTAGAACCTAGCGACTACTTGGGGGATGAGCAGTTCTTC
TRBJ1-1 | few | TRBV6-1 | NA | CASSERQPNTEAFF | TGTGCCAGCAGTGAACGACAGCCAAACACTGAAGCTTTCTTT
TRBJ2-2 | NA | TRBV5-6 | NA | CASSYWPAGELFF | TGTGCCAGCAGCTATTGGCCAGCCGGGGAGCTGTTTTTT
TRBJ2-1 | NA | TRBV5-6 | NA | CASSPILIGNEQFF | TGTGCCAGCAGCCCCATTCTAATTGGTAATGAGCAGTTCTTC
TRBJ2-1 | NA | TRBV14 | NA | CASSPLARNEQFF | TGTGCCAGCAGTCCTCTAGCGAGGAATGAGCAGTTCTTC
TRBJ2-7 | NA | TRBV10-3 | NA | CAISESPHRAIPYEQYF | TGTGCCATCAGTGAGTCGCCCCACAGGGCTATTCCCTACGAGCAGTACTTC
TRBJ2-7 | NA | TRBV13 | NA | CASSSYLTDPNHEQYF | TGTGCCAGCAGCTCCTACCTGACAGACCCTAACCACGAGCAGTACTTC
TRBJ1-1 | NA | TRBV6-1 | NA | CASSESTAPNLNTEAFF | TGTGCCAGCAGTGAATCAACAGCTCCAAACTTGAACACTGAAGCTTTCTTT
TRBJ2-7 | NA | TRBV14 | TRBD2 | CATSGGNYEQYF | TGTGCCACCAGCGGGGGCAACTACGAGCAGTACTTC
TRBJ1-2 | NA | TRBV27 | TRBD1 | CASSLRGRRGYTF | TGTGCCAGCAGTCTCAGGGGGCGGCGGGGCTACACCTTC
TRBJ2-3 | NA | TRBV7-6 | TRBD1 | CAIQIRGRTIADTQYF | TGTGCCATCCAAATCAGGGGGCGCACTATTGCAGATACGCAGTATTTT
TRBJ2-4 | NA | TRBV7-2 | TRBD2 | CASSLVSGGAKNIQYF | TGTGCCAGCAGCTTGGTTAGCGGGGGGGCCAAAAACATTCAGTACTTC
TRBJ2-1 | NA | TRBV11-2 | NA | CASSQNGDFQFF | TGTGCCAGCAGCCAAAATGGCGACTTTCAGTTCTTC
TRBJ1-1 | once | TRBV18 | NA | CAASPRGEGTNTEAFF | TGTGCCGCCTCACCACGGGGGGAAGGAACGAACACTGAAGCTTTCTTT
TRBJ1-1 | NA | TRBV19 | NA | CASSIGRNTEAFF | TGTGCCAGTAGTATTGGCAGGAACACTGAAGCTTTCTTT
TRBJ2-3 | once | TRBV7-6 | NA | CASSVGGTDTQYF | TGTGCCAGCAGCGTGGGGGGTACAGATACGCAGTATTTT
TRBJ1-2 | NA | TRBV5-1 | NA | CASSLGFVSSGNGYTF | TGCGCCAGCAGCTTAGGGTTTGTTTCGTCGGGGAACGGCTACACCTTC
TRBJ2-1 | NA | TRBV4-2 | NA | CASSQGTLTHEQFF | TGTGCCAGCAGCCAGGGGACTCTGACCCATGAGCAGTTCTTC
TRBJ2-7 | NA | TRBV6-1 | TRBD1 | CASSEGTGGGSYEQYF | TGTGCCAGCAGTGAAGGCACAGGGGGTGGTTCCTACGAGCAGTACTTC
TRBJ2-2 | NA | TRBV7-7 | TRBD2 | CASREKGGVNTGELFF | TGTGCCAGCAGGGAAAAGGGAGGGGTGAACACCGGGGAGCTGTTTTTT
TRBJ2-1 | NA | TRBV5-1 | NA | CASSFGGTANEQFF | TGCGCCAGCAGCTTTGGGGGGACTGCCAATGAGCAGTTCTTC
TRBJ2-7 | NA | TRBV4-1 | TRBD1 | CASSHYRGLGGEQYF | TGCGCCAGCAGCCATTACAGGGGGCTTGGAGGCGAGCAGTACTTC
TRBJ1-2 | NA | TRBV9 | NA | CASSVASWSQYGYTF | TGTGCCAGCAGCGTAGCTTCTTGGAGTCAATATGGCTACACCTTC
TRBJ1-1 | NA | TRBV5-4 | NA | CASSARGEGVNTEAFF | TGTGCCAGCAGCGCCCGTGGGGAGGGGGTGAACACTGAAGCTTTCTTT
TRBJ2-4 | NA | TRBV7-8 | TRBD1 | CASSPGTGDLAKNIQYF | TGTGCCAGCAGCCCGGGGACAGGGGACTTAGCCAAAAACATTCAGTACTTC
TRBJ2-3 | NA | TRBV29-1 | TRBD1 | CSAEQGISMDTQYF | TGCAGCGCCGAACAGGGGATTTCCATGGATACGCAGTATTTT
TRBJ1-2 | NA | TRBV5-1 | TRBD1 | CASSTGKGTGGIYGYTF | TGCGCCAGCAGCACCGGCAAGGGTACAGGGGGAATCTATGGCTACACCTTC